The next 18 T cell receptor beta chains were all read from a single sample in a study of shared clonotypes between healthy human individuals. Clones were sequenced by immunoSEQ multiplex PCR, and TCRdb holds only the in-frame ones, with some missing. The table lists roughly 2.4 million clones, around 95% of them singletons. Sequencing was done on a sample of naive CD4+ T cells sorted from blood. Sample subset: CD45RA+ positively selected. The receptors were sampled from a young man in good health.

The chain couples TRBV18 to TRBJ2-3; 15 bases match TRBD2. This CDR3 spans 17 amino acids. The germline V gene encodes CDR1 KGHSH and CDR2 LQKENI. J gave up 3 bases and V 2 bases, and 3 bases lay outside the gene matches. CDR3 nucleotide sequence: TGTGCCAGCTCACCATGGACTAGCGGGAGGGCTACAGATACGCAGTATTTT. Amino acid sequence: CASSPWTSGRATDTQYF.

A note on this clone: One junction end disagrees with the germline gene, perhaps due to a read error. The rearrangement links TRBV9 to TRBJ2-1, with 12 bases lining up with TRBD2. This CDR3 comprises 15 residues. Germline V lookup: CDR1 SGDLS, CDR2 YYNGEE. CDR3 sequence reads: CASSVGLAGGPNALF. DNA of the CDR3: TGTGCCAGCAGCGTAGGGCTAGCGGGGGGGCCTAACGCACTCTTC. Together with reference TRBV9 and TRBJ2-1, the CDR3 gives the full variable domain: DSGVTQTPKHLITATGQRVTLRCSPRSGDLSVYWYQQSLDQGLQFLIQYYNGEERAKGNILERFSAQQFPDLHSELNLSSLELGDSALYFCASSVGLAGGPNALFGPGTRLTVL.

This clone was counted a single time. The chain joins TRBV6-5 to TRBJ1-4; D may be TRBD1 (5 bases). The V gene lost 5 bases and the J gene lost 7 bases, with 17 bases spanning the gap. Germline values: CDR1 MNHEY, CDR2 SVGAGI. The CDR3 runs to 15 residues. CDR3 DNA: TGTGCCAGCAGTCTCACCGCAGGGCTGTTTGAAAAACTGTTTTTT. This gives the protein CASSLTAGLFEKLFF.

Turning to this clone: The identical CDR3 is also encoded by other nucleotide sequences in the sample. The chain links TRBV27 to TRBJ1-5; TRBD1 agrees at 7 bases. J lost 2 bases, V lost 6 bases, and 4 bases had no gene match. CDR3 length: 14 residues. The germline CDR1 and CDR2 sequences are MNHEY and SMNVEV (reference sequence). CDR3 DNA sequence: TGTGCCAGCAGCCCCGGGACAGGCAATCAGCCCCAGCATTTT. Its protein is CASSPGTGNQPQHF.

Details on this clone: The sample holds other DNA sequences that translate to the same CDR3. The chain is built from TRBV18 and TRBJ2-2; the match to TRBD1 covers 9 bases. The germline V gene has CDR1 KGHSH and CDR2 LQKENI. The CDR3 contains 15 residues. J gave up 4 bases and V 3 bases, and 3 bases lay outside the gene matches. Here the CDR3 reads CASSPRGQGTGELFF. For the CDR3, the DNA is TGTGCCAGCTCACCCAGGGGACAGGGCACCGGGGAGCTGTTTTTT.

As regards this clone: Other nucleotide sequences from this sample produce the same CDR3. CDR3 residues: CAISESGQEETQYF. The DNA of the CDR3 is TGTGCCATCAGTGAGTCCGGACAGGAAGAGACCCAGTACTTC. The chain links TRBV10-3 to TRBJ2-5, with 7 bases that match TRBD1. V trimming: 0 bases; J trimming: 3 bases; junction bases outside the gene matches: 1. Germline-derived CDR1 and CDR2 are ENHRY and SYGVKD. The CDR3 covers 14 residues.

The chain uses TRBV6-5 and TRBJ1-2; 7 bases align to TRBD1. CDR3 length equals 15 residues. V trimming: 2 bases; J trimming: 3 bases; junction bases outside the gene matches: 6. Germline CDR1 and CDR2: MNHEY and SVGAGI. The CDR3 sequence: CASSYNGRGDYGYTF. In nucleotides, the CDR3 is TGTGCCAGCAGTTACAACGGCAGGGGGGACTATGGCTACACCTTC.

This clone was counted once. V is TRBV6-6 and J is TRBJ1-4; unclear D gene. Trimming stripped 5 bases from V and 8 bases from J, with 3 bases between. The CDR3 is 10 amino acids. Per germline, CDR1 MNHNY and CDR2 SVGAGI (reference sequence). As DNA, the CDR3 is TGTGCCAGCAGTGAGGAAAAACTGTTTTTT. Encoded protein: CASSEEKLFF.

The rearrangement uses TRBV5-6 and TRBJ2-3; D is ambiguous. CDR1 and CDR2 from the germline V gene are SGHDT and YYEEEE. Deletions cut 1 base from V and 4 bases from J, with 7 bases between. CDR3 length equals 13 residues. The CDR3 protein is CASSLHRADTQYF. In DNA form, the CDR3 reads TGTGCCAGCAGCTTGCATAGGGCAGATACGCAGTATTTT.

This sequence joins TRBV6-5 and TRBJ1-1; 10 nucleotides agree with TRBD1. V gave up 8 bases and J gave up 5 bases; unmatched junction bases: 5. The CDR3 consists of 13 residues. CDR1 is MNHEY, CDR2 SVGAGI, per germline. The CDR3 sequence: CASGQGGVTEAFF. Here the CDR3 DNA reads TGTGCCAGCGGACAGGGGGGGGTAACTGAAGCTTTCTTT.

The chain combines TRBV5-1 with TRBJ2-1; the D gene is possibly TRBD1 (5 bases). V gave up 0 bases and J gave up 4 bases, with 11 bases separating them. Germline CDR1 SGHRS, CDR2 YFSETQ. The CDR3 is 15 amino acids. CDR3 DNA sequence: TGCGCCAGCAGCTTGGAAAGTCGGACATACAATGAGCAGTTCTTC. Its protein product is CASSLESRTYNEQFF.

This clone was seen once. The chain recombines TRBV5-1 with TRBJ2-5; the match to TRBD1 covers 8 bases. The junction had 7 bases not matched to a gene; V was cut back by 4 bases and J by 2 bases. Germline V lookup: CDR1 SGHRS, CDR2 YFSETQ. CDR3 size: 15 residues. CDR3 DNA sequence: TGCGCCAGCAGCCCAGGGGGCAGTCTACAAGAGACCCAGTACTTC. Translating gives CASSPGGSLQETQYF.

The chain joins TRBV11-2 to TRBJ2-3, with 9 bases identical to TRBD2. The germline V gene encodes CDR1 SGHAT and CDR2 FQNNGV. The CDR3 extends over 15 amino acids. V gave up 1 base and J gave up 4 bases; unmatched junction bases: 3. As DNA, the CDR3 is TGTGCCAGCAGCTTAGTAGCGGGAGTCTCAGATACGCAGTATTTT. This gives the protein CASSLVAGVSDTQYF.

This clone was observed a single time. The J gene is TRBJ2-7, the V gene TRBV9; 9 bases line up with TRBD1. This CDR3 is 14 amino acids long. J gave up 4 bases and V 4 bases, and 6 bases lay outside the gene matches. CDR1 is SGDLS and CDR2 is YYNGEE in the germline V gene. Here the CDR3 reads CASSPGTGHYEQYF. The CDR3 bases are TGTGCCAGCAGCCCCGGGACAGGGCATTACGAGCAGTACTTC.

The V and J genes are TRBV4-1 and TRBJ2-5; 8 bases map to TRBD2. The CDR3 consists of 15 residues. Germline V gives CDR1 MGHRA, CDR2 YSYEKL. J was trimmed by 5 bases and V by 0 bases; bases with no gene match: 5. CDR3 in amino acids: CASSQEERGSETQYF. CDR3 nucleotides: TGCGCCAGCAGCCAAGAGGAGCGGGGGTCCGAGACCCAGTACTTC.

CDR3 DNA: TGTGCCAGCAGTATCGGCCGAGGAGGCTACACCTTC. This gives the protein CASSIGRGGYTF. The gene calls are TRBV6-6 and TRBJ1-2; D is uncertain. In germline, CDR1 is MNHNY, CDR2 SVGAGI (reference sequence). Trimming took off 5 bases at V and 8 bases at J, with 12 bases between the two ends. The CDR3 is made up of 12 amino acids.

This clone was counted a single time. The V and J genes are TRBV12-5 and TRBJ2-5; 16 positions agree with TRBD2. The CDR3 covers 23 residues. Germline loops: CDR1 LGHNT, CDR2 FRNRAP. The junction had 18 bases not matched to a gene; V was cut back by 0 bases and J by 2 bases. The CDR3 loop is CASGLVRYSSGLAGGPRQETQYF. The CDR3 DNA reads as TGTGCTAGTGGTTTGGTACGATACAGTTCGGGACTAGCGGGAGGGCCGAGGCAAGAGACCCAGTACTTC.

The V gene is TRBV5-1, the J gene TRBJ2-3; 9 bases line up with TRBD2. This CDR3 comprises 16 residues. The germline V gene encodes CDR1 SGHRS and CDR2 YFSETQ. Losses at the gene ends were 1 base for V and 14 bases for J; bases not matched to a gene: 17. The CDR3 sequence is CASSLSRAGGPGIGYF. The DNA for the CDR3 is TGCGCCAGCAGCTTGTCAAGGGCGGGAGGGCCGGGCATCGGGTATTTT.